This T cell receptor (beta chain) was documented in a study of T cells in Graves' hyperthyroidism and ophthalmopathy. Study-wide background: Peripheral blood was acquired at first diagnosis, ahead of any therapy whatsoever.

Criteria for exclusion of patients were uncontrolled infection, other autoimmune disease, pregnancy or lactation. The investigators amplified TCR beta CDR3 regions from RNA transcripts. Carried out on the TCR CDR3, a first-round RT-PCR used the HTBI primer set. MiXCR, run by TCRdb on the multiplex PCR reads, gives a single entry per CDR3 protein. The sample records approximately 400,000 distinct CDR3 sequences, about a sixth being singletons. CDR1 and CDR2 from the germline V gene are MNHEY and SVGAGI. V was trimmed by 2 bases and J by 6 bases, leaving 15 bases between them. The CDR3 contains 15 residues. General observations from the study: Model predictions of ophthalmopathy came a median approximately 6.2 months before onset. The majority of expanded thyroid clonotypes above 0.001 also appeared in blood.

Concerning this clonotype: Its antigen is as yet unknown.

The genes are TRBV6-5 and TRBJ2-3; the D is unclear. This clonotype originated in a woman between 18 and 29 years old with Graves' hyperthyroidism. Sequenced input: blood. The CDR3 region has the DNA TGTGCCAGCAGTTACCTACGCCAAAGGGCCGATACGCAGTATTTT. Protein product: CASSYLRQRADTQYF.